The T cell receptor (beta chain) under discussion was sequenced for a study of spatial heterogeneity in lung cancer. TCRdb used MiXCR to reprocess the 5' RACE reads, holding one entry per CDR3 protein. There are under 150,000 distinct CDR3 sequences in the sample; more than 10% occur only once, and 24% lies in the top ten. This clonotype was detected a few times. The time point: blood at routine non-recurrence follow-up after resection. From germline, CDR1 is SGHVS and CDR2 FQNEAQ. J gave up 1 base and V 8 bases, and 8 bases lay outside the gene matches. This CDR3 has 15 residues. The specimen comprised PBMCs, sampled at follow-up. The V gene is TRBV7-8, the J gene TRBJ2-3, with 8 nucleotides matching TRBD2. This sequence was found in a female donor with early-stage non-small cell lung cancer. As DNA, the CDR3 is TGTGCCAGCCGGAAATTGGGACTAGGCACAGATACGCAGTATTTT. Translation: CASRKLGLGTDTQYF.